The T cell receptor beta chain described here comes from a study of identical twins. Whole-study findings and limits: Within twin pairs, the out-of-frame alpha sequences they shared showed excess low generation probability.

The CDR3 consists of 13 residues. Germline values: CDR1 DFQATT, CDR2 SNEGSKA (reference sequence). Trimming stripped 4 bases from V and 1 base from J, with 10 bases between. TCRdb itself ran the 5' RACE reads through MiXCR, one entry per CDR3 protein. The sample shows some 1,600,000 distinct CDR3 sequences, less than 35% of them seen only once. As concerns this clonotype: The target antigen is unknown.

The receptor was isolated from a newborn girl in good health. Sequencing was done on a sample of cord blood. The chain couples TRBV20-1 to TRBJ2-5; perhaps D is TRBD1 or TRBD2 (5 bases each). The CDR3 spells CSATQGPQETQYF. The CDR3 region has the DNA TGCAGTGCTACCCAGGGACCCCAAGAGACCCAGTACTTC.